One T cell receptor (beta chain) is described in this entry. At least ten counts were recorded for this clonotype. Its antigen remains undetermined. No much larger clone exists at a distance of one base, and base qualities are not known. CDR1 SGHTA and CDR2 FQGNSA are derived from the germline V gene. Trimming removed 1 base from V and 7 bases from J; the gene matches leave 3 bases unexplained. Including cysteine and phenylalanine, the CDR3 has 15 amino acids. Just CDR3 DNA is preserved here, 45 bases in frame from base 1. This sample is part of a study of CD8 T cells in ankylosing spondylitis (dated 2017 in TCRdb). With respect to the entire study: The study set out to find disease-linked TCR variants by profiling T cell receptor beta repertoires in ankylosing spondylitis patients and healthy donors. Samples of peripheral blood were taken, and for ankylosing spondylitis patients, synovial fluid was collected as well. The full study cohort comprised about 25 ankylosing spondylitis patients and 110 or so healthy donors.

The sample was run on an Illumina HiSeq 2500. Quantitative 5'-RACE with molecular barcodes was used to prepare TCR beta libraries. The study's own analysis went as follows. A new computational method based on a probabilistic model of VDJ rearrangement was used to identify disease-linked TCR variants. The public reads were quality trimmed at Q25 with fastp and then assembled into clones with MiXCR by TCRdb, keeping productive beta chains. Each entry merges the rows of one CDR3 protein and shows their most common DNA and genes. The V and J calls here are based on TCRdb, not the publication. The sample table contains about 500,000 distinct CDR3 sequences; only one count was recorded for about 5.2% of them. The leading ten clones occupy roughly 3.3% of the sample. The paper as a whole reports these results and caveats: Blood from ankylosing spondylitis patients appeared to be characterized by a TCR beta motif made up of several highly homologous amino acid variants. The disease-linked clones were reported as significantly enriched in matched synovial fluid samples from ankylosing spondylitis patients. The disease-linked clones showed a CD8+ phenotype and occurred at relatively low frequencies in peripheral blood. Some TCR beta motif variants had previously been reported in synovial fluid and blood of reactive arthritis patients, which suggested common disease-initiation mechanisms.

This clonotype was obtained from a male donor with ankylosing spondylitis. Sequencing used blood, either unsorted or a sorted T cell fraction (not recorded which). The chain is made from TRBV7-2 and TRBJ1-6; 8 junctional bases match TRBD1. The bases are TGTGCCAGCAGCTTAGAGGGACAGGCAAATTCACCCCTCCACTTT. Protein translation: CASSLEGQANSPLHF.